This T cell receptor beta chain was recovered during a study of blood T cells in healthy people across ages. Notes on the study in general: Per million T cells, TCR beta diversity dropped roughly linearly as age increased.

The germline V gene has CDR1 DFQATT and CDR2 SNEGSKA (reference sequence). The V and J ends lost 0 bases and 0 bases, in that order; junction bases with no gene match: 8. The CDR3 loop spans 16 amino acids. Note on this clonotype: Antigen: not known.

Then a second PCR, running roughly 7 to 12 cycles, was carried out with a sample-barcoded 5' primer and a J-beta primer mix. The template-switch adaptor, which had 12 random nucleotides, put a tag on each cDNA molecule. TCRdb reprocessed the 5' RACE reads via MiXCR and lists one record per CDR3 protein. The profile covers around 690,000 distinct CDR3 sequences, with about 54% appearing a single time and 30% to 45% taken by the ten largest. V is TRBV20-1 and J is TRBJ2-7, with 7 bases that match TRBD2. The sequencing sample was made of blood. This clonotype originated in a man aged 60-69 years in good health. CDR3 in amino acids: CSARDDSGPRSYEQYF. The CDR3 DNA reads as TGCAGTGCTAGAGATGATAGCGGGCCACGCTCCTACGAGCAGTACTTC.